This TCR beta chain was captured in a study of CD8 T cells in ankylosing spondylitis. Germline-derived CDR1 and CDR2 are SGHAT and FQNNGV. V gave up 5 bases and J gave up 5 bases, with 12 bases separating them. The CDR3 covers 14 residues. Concerning this clonotype: Antigen specificity is unknown.

Overall study findings and caveats: Made up of about eight highly homologous variants, a TCR beta motif appeared characteristic of ankylosing spondylitis blood. In ankylosing spondylitis patients, matched synovial fluid reportedly showed significant enrichment of disease-linked clones.

Using quantitative 5'-RACE with molecular barcodes, the authors made TCR beta libraries. One entry per CDR3 protein results from TCRdb running MiXCR on the 5' RACE reads. Of 750,000 to 850,000 distinct CDR3 sequences in the sample, about 10% are singletons; the top ten hold 0.51%. V is TRBV11-2 and J is TRBJ1-4, with D possibly TRBD1 on 6 matching bases. The source of this sequence is a male donor with ankylosing spondylitis. Sequencing input: blood, either unsorted or a sorted T cell fraction (not recorded which). The CDR3 here is CASSPRTVNEKLFF. The CDR3 region has the DNA TGTGCCAGCAGCCCCCGGACAGTGAATGAAAAACTGTTTTTT.